The clone carrying this T cell receptor beta chain turned up a few times. Its antigen is currently unknown. Each CDR3 protein gets one entry after TCRdb re-called the RT-PCR reads with MiXCR. The sample has about 240,000 distinct CDR3 sequences, about 12% seen once. The sample originates from a study of response to subunit inactivated influenza vaccine. Findings and limits, study-wide: A suggestion made by the authors is that each seasonal influenza vaccination recruits few new T cells.

The clonotype comes from a man aged 45 to 65 who received an inactivated influenza vaccine. The sample consisted of non-naive T cells sorted from PBMCs, taken less than 15 days before vaccination.

This chain's CDR3 is CASSQGRSYEQYF. The CDR3 nucleotides are TGTGCCAGCAGCCAAGGGAGATCCTACGAGCAGTACTTC. V usage is TRBV4-2 and J usage is TRBJ2-7, with D unclear. From germline, CDR1 is LGHNA and CDR2 YNFKEQ. The CDR3 covers 13 residues. V was trimmed by 1 base and J by 1 base, leaving 5 bases between them.